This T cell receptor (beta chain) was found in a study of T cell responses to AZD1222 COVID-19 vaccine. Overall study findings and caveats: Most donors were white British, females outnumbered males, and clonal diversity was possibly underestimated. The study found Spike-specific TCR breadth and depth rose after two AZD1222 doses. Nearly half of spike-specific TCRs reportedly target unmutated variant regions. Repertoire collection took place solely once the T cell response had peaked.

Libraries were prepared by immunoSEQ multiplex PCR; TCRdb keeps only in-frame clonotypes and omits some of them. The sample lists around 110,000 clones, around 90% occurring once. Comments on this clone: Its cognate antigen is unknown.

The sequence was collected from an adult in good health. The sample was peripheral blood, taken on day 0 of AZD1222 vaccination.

CDR3 region: CASSPALGRTGGQETQYF. For the CDR3, the DNA is TGTGCCAGCTCACCCGCACTTGGCAGGACAGGGGGCCAAGAGACCCAGTACTTC. The rearrangement joins TRBV18 to TRBJ2-5; TRBD1 aligns across 10 bases. Germline CDR1 KGHSH, CDR2 LQKENI. The CDR3 has 18 residues. Trimming at V came to 3 bases and at J to 1 base, leaving 11 bases not matched to a gene.